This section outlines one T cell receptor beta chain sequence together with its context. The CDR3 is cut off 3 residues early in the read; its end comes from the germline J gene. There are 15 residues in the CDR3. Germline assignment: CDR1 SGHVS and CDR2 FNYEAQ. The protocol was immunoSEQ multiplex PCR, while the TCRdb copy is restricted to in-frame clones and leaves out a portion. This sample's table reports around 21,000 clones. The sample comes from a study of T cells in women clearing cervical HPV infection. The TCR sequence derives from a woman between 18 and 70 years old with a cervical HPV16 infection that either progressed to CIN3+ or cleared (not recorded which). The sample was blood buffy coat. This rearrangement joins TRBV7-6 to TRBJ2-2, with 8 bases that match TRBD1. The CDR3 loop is CASSPRTGPDEKLFF. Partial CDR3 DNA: TGTGCCAGCAGCCCCAGGACAGGGCCAGATGAAAAG.